A selection of T cell receptor beta chains follows, all from one sample in a study of blood T cell repertoires in COVID-19. Clones were read by immunoSEQ multiplex PCR, and TCRdb kept only the in-frame ones, dropping some. The sample lists roughly 70,000 clones, 65% to 85% occurring once. Input material: peripheral blood. Receptor source: a man between 60 and 75 years old with COVID-19, enrolled during active disease. The CDR3 runs from the conserved cysteine through the conserved F or W. Each record gives: V gene, J gene, D gene, CDR3 length, CDR3 DNA, CDR3 protein. The D gene is left open where the match is weak.

v_call: TRBV20-1
j_call: TRBJ1-2
d_call: .
cdr3_length: 11
cdr3_nt: TGCAGTGCTAAGGCAGGGATCGGCTACACCTTC
cdr3_aa: CSAKAGIGYTF

v_call: TRBV7-9
j_call: TRBJ2-5
d_call: TRBD2
cdr3_length: 16
cdr3_nt: TGTGCCAGCAGCTTATTCAAGCGGGACTATCTTTGGACCCAGTACTTC
cdr3_aa: CASSLFKRDYLWTQYF

v_call: TRBV5-1
j_call: TRBJ2-5
d_call: TRBD1
cdr3_length: 14
cdr3_nt: TGCGCCAGCAGCTTGGCGGGACAGGGGGAGACCCAGTACTTC
cdr3_aa: CASSLAGQGETQYF

v_call: TRBV30
j_call: TRBJ2-2
d_call: .
cdr3_length: 13
cdr3_nt: TGTGCCTGGAGTGGACAGAACACCGGGGAGCTGTTTTTT
cdr3_aa: CAWSGQNTGELFF

v_call: TRBV10-1
j_call: TRBJ2-5
d_call: .
cdr3_length: 13
cdr3_nt: TGCGCCAGCAGTGGAGGGGAGGGGGGGACCCAGTACTTC
cdr3_aa: CASSGGEGGTQYF

v_call: TRBV3-1/TRBV3-2
j_call: TRBJ2-2
d_call: .
cdr3_length: 13
cdr3_nt: TGTGCCAGCAGCCAGAGGGCGATCGGGGAGCTGTTTTTT
cdr3_aa: CASSQRAIGELFF

v_call: TRBV7-2
j_call: TRBJ2-3
d_call: TRBD1
cdr3_length: 15
cdr3_nt: TGTGCCAGCAGCTTAGACAGGGGGCAAACAGATACGCAGTATTTT
cdr3_aa: CASSLDRGQTDTQYF

v_call: TRBV10-3
j_call: TRBJ2-7
d_call: TRBD2
cdr3_length: 15
cdr3_nt: TGTGCCATCAGCGACGGGACTAAACAATACTACGAGCAGTACTTC
cdr3_aa: CAISDGTKQYYEQYF

v_call: TRBV27
j_call: TRBJ2-3
d_call: .
cdr3_length: 14
cdr3_nt: TGTGCCAGCAGTCTACAACTCGGGAGTTATACGCAGTATTTT
cdr3_aa: CASSLQLGSYTQYF

v_call: TRBV6-1
j_call: TRBJ2-7
d_call: .
cdr3_length: 13
cdr3_nt: TGTGCCAGCAGTGAAGGGCAGGGCGACGAGCAGTACTTC
cdr3_aa: CASSEGQGDEQYF

v_call: TRBV11-1
j_call: TRBJ2-7
d_call: TRBD1
cdr3_length: 14
cdr3_nt: TGTGCCAGCCGAAGGGCAGGGGGTGACTGGGAGCAGTACTTC
cdr3_aa: CASRRAGGDWEQYF

v_call: TRBV7-3
j_call: TRBJ2-1
d_call: TRBD2
cdr3_length: 20
cdr3_nt: TGTGCCAGCAGCGAGACCCCGGGACTAGCGGGAGGGGTATCCTACAATGAGCAGTTCTTC
cdr3_aa: CASSETPGLAGGVSYNEQFF